Presented here are 26 T cell receptor beta chains from one specimen sequenced in a study of CD8+CD57+ T cells in acquired aplastic anemia. Genomic DNA templated the TCR beta VDJ and CDR3 profiling. TCRdb re-analysed the reads in MiXCR, keeping a single row per CDR3 protein. The repertoire has around 130,000 distinct CDR3 sequences, 55% to 60% of them found once; the top ten carry 25% to 30%. Patients chosen for sequencing had shown CD8+CD57+ cell expansion by flow cytometry. Sequencing input: sorted CD4+, CD8+, or CD8+CD57+ T cells (not recorded which) from PBMCs. The receptors come from a human donor with aplastic anemia.

The chain joins TRBV15 to TRBJ1-2; 9 bases fit TRBD1. The CDR3 spans 15 residues. The J segment lost 6 bases and the V segment lost 0 bases, leaving 5 bases of the junction unmatched. Germline V lookup: CDR1 LNHNV, CDR2 YYDKDF (reference sequence). The CDR3 nucleotides read TGTGCCACCAGCAGAGACCGGGACAGGGTCGATGGCTACACCTTC. It yields the protein CATSRDRDRVDGYTF. Supplemented by reference TRBV15 and TRBJ1-2, the full variable domain reads DAMVIQNPRYQVTQFGKPVTLSCSQTLNHNVMYWYQQKSSQAPKLLFHYYDKDFNNEADTPDNFQSRRPNTSFCFLDIRSPGLGDTAMYLCATSRDRDRVDGYTFGSGTRLTVV.

Notes on this clonotype: One end of the junction fails to match germline, which may point to a read error. The rearrangement links TRBV5-6 to TRBJ2-3; a possible D gene is TRBD1 (5 bases). Germline V gene sequence: CDR1 SGHDT, CDR2 YYEEEE. The CDR3 has 15 residues. CDR3 DNA sequence: TGCGCCAGCACCTTGGAAGGCAGGGCCCCAGATACGCAGTATTTT. It yields the protein CASTLEGRAPDTQYF.

This clonotype was seen only a few times. V is TRBV4-1 and J is TRBJ1-2, with a weak D call TRBD1 (6 bases). This CDR3 spans 13 amino acids. Trimming cost V 4 bases and J 6 bases, with 12 bases left between them. CDR1 and CDR2 (germline): MGHRA, YSYEKL. The DNA of the CDR3 is TGCGCCAGCAGCCTACAGGGAAATGATGGCTACACCTTC. It specifies CASSLQGNDGYTF.

V is TRBV24-1 and J is TRBJ2-7; D is possibly TRBD2 (6 bases). CDR1 and CDR2 from the germline V gene are KGHDR and SFDVKD. The CDR3 contains 16 residues. V dropped 7 bases and J dropped 2 bases, with 20 bases sitting between them. As DNA, the CDR3 is TGTGCCACCAGAGGACTAATTTTGTTTGGGGCCTACGAGCAGTACTTC. Translated, it gives CATRGLILFGAYEQYF.

The gene calls are TRBV20-1 and TRBJ1-5; D perhaps matches TRBD1 (5 bases). Germline assignment: CDR1 DFQATT and CDR2 SNEGSKA (reference sequence). V lost 0 bases and J lost 6, with 9 bases in between. The CDR3 sequence is 13 residues long. The CDR3 coding sequence is TGCAGTGCTAGAGATGGGCAGGGTCAGCCCCAGCATTTT. Translating gives CSARDGQGQPQHF.

In this sample, this clonotype turned up once. The J gene is TRBJ2-7, the V gene TRBV6-5; the D is unclear. V lost 4 bases and J lost 0, with 13 bases in between. There are 15 residues in the CDR3. Germline CDR1 reads MNHEY; CDR2 reads SVGAGI. CDR3 coding DNA: TGTGCCAGCAGTTTACCCCGGCAGAACTCCTACGAGCAGTACTTC. This translates into CASSLPRQNSYEQYF.

This clonotype was seen many times. The chain uses TRBV6-5 and TRBJ1-1; D remains unclear. V was trimmed by 0 bases and J by 8 bases, leaving 7 bases between them. CDR1 MNHEY and CDR2 SVGAGI come from the germline V gene. This CDR3 has 12 residues. The CDR3 reads CASSYSAGEAFF. CDR3 coding DNA: TGTGCCAGCAGTTACTCCGCAGGAGAAGCTTTCTTT.

This clonotype came up a few times. This sequence joins TRBV29-1 and TRBJ1-1; 7 bases fit TRBD1. CDR3 length: 13 residues. Trimming at V came to 7 bases and at J to 1 base, leaving 6 bases not matched to a gene. CDR1 and CDR2 from the germline V gene are SQVTM and ANQGSEA. The CDR3 DNA reads as TGCAGCGCCTCGGGACAGTGGAACACTGAAGCTTTCTTT. It specifies CSASGQWNTEAFF.

V is TRBV12-3 or TRBV12-4 and J is TRBJ1-1, with D unresolved. The CDR3 runs to 10 residues. V was shortened by 8 bases and J by 14 bases, with 15 bases between the two germline ends. The CDR3 bases are TGTGCCAGCCTGACCGCCACAGCCTTCTTT. It yields the protein CASLTATAFF.

The chain has TRBV15 and TRBJ2-6, with D perhaps matching TRBD1 (5 bases). The CDR3 is 17 residues long. The germline CDR1 and CDR2 sequences are LNHNV and YYDKDF (reference sequence). Trimming pared 1 base from V and 1 base from J, leaving 11 bases between. The CDR3 sequence is CATSRGLRASGANVLTF. The CDR3 bases are TGTGCCACCAGCAGAGGGCTCAGGGCGTCTGGGGCCAACGTCCTGACTTTC.

The chain has TRBV24-1 and TRBJ2-2; 13 nucleotides agree with TRBD2. Germline CDR1 is KGHDR and CDR2 is SFDVKD. V shed 4 bases, J shed 8 bases, and the junction held 9 bases outside the gene matches. The CDR3 is 17 amino acids. Written as DNA, the CDR3 is TGTGCCACCAGTGAGCCGCGGACTAGCGGGAGAGCTGGGGAGCTGTTTTTT. The encoded protein is CATSEPRTSGRAGELFF.

J is TRBJ2-1 and V is TRBV11-2, with TRBD1 as a possible D gene (5 bases). Germline CDR1 SGHAT, CDR2 FQNNGV. The CDR3 covers 15 residues. V shed 3 bases and J shed 2 bases, with 11 bases lying between them. The CDR3 reads CASSLTVNTYNEQFF. The CDR3 coding sequence is TGTGCCAGCAGCTTGACAGTCAATACCTACAATGAGCAGTTCTTC.

On this clonotype: A much larger clone differs from this one at a single base, so this may be a read error. The chain uses TRBV18 and TRBJ1-5; D is uncertain. The CDR3 has 16 amino acids. Germline loops: CDR1 KGHSH, CDR2 LQKENI. In nucleotides, the CDR3 is TGTGCCAGATCACCACGGCAACTGACCGGCAGTCAGCCCCAGCATTTT. As protein: CARSPRQLTGSQPQHF. The full variable domain, completed using reference TRBV18 and TRBJ1-5, is NAGVMQNPRHLVRRRGQEARLRCSPMKGHSHVYWYRQLPEEGLKFMVYLQKENIIDESGMPKERFSAEFPKEGPSILRIQQVVRGDSAAYFCARSPRQLTGSQPQHFGDGTRLSIL.

Details on this clonotype: Since a much larger clone is just one base distant, this may be a read error. This sequence joins TRBV7-2 and TRBJ2-7; D possibly matches TRBD1 or TRBD2 (5 bases each). The CDR3 is made up of 13 amino acids. CDR1 is SGHTA, CDR2 FQGNSA, per germline. The V gene lost 5 bases and the J gene lost 5 bases, with 13 bases spanning the gap. The CDR3 region has the DNA TGTGCCAGCAGCACCCCCGGGGCAGACGAGCAGTACTTC. Its translation: CASSTPGADEQYF.

Remarks on this clonotype: A read error is possible here, since a much larger clone lies one base away. The chain is built from TRBV12-3 or TRBV12-4 and TRBJ1-5; a possible D gene is TRBD1 (6 bases). V was clipped by 7 bases and J by 5 bases, with 15 bases between them. The length of the CDR3 is 14 residues. CDR3 protein: CASIFTRGDQPQHF. As DNA, the CDR3 is TGTGCCAGCATTTTCACCAGGGGTGATCAGCCCCAGCATTTT.

Concerning this clonotype: Possible read error: a much larger clone is one base away. V usage is TRBV10-3 and J usage is TRBJ1-1; D is ambiguous. Germline loops: CDR1 ENHRY, CDR2 SYGVKD. The CDR3 runs 12 residues. The CDR3 DNA sequence: TGTGCCAGCAGTGATATTTCGACTGTAGCTTTCTTT. Protein sequence: CASSDISTVAFF.

This clonotype is a singleton in its sample. The chain uses TRBV5-6 and TRBJ2-7; D remains ambiguous. V shed 5 bases and J shed 3 bases, with 15 bases lying between them. The CDR3 has 14 amino acids. Germline lookup yields CDR1 SGHDT and CDR2 YYEEEE. The CDR3 reads CASRLTVQLYEQYF. CDR3 DNA sequence: TGTGCCAGCAGATTGACGGTACAACTCTACGAGCAGTACTTC.

The chain recombines TRBV19 with TRBJ2-1, with unresolved D. The CDR3 spans 14 residues. With 7 bases removed from V and 5 bases from J, the gap between germline ends came to 15 bases. Germline V gene lookup returns CDR1 LNHDA and CDR2 SQIVND (reference sequence). The DNA of the CDR3 is TGTGCCAGTACCCGGAGAGTAGCAGACAATGAGCAGTTCTTC. This gives the protein CASTRRVADNEQFF.

V is TRBV2 and J is TRBJ2-7; 14 positions match TRBD2. J gave up 6 bases and V 7 bases, and 8 bases lay outside the gene matches. The CDR3 is made up of 15 amino acids. CDR1 is SNHLY and CDR2 is FYNNEI in the germline V gene. The CDR3 nucleotides are TGTGCCAGCACCGGGACTAGCGGGAGTTTCGTCGAGCAGTACTTC. The encoded protein is CASTGTSGSFVEQYF.

V gene TRBV2 combines with J gene TRBJ2-2, with D unclear. This CDR3 spans 15 amino acids. Trimming took off 7 bases at V and 0 bases at J, with 12 bases between the two ends. Germline values: CDR1 SNHLY, CDR2 FYNNEI. The CDR3 sequence: CASTEGRPNTGELFF. The CDR3 DNA follows: TGTGCCAGCACAGAAGGCAGACCGAACACCGGGGAGCTGTTTTTT.

The chain carries TRBV6-6 and TRBJ2-5; D may match TRBD1 or TRBD2 (5 bases each). Per the germline V gene, CDR1 is MNHNY and CDR2 is SVGAGI (reference sequence). V lost 2 bases and J lost 4, with 8 bases in between. The CDR3 spans 13 residues. DNA for the CDR3: TGTGCCAGCAGTTACGGGGGTGCAGAGACCCAGTACTTC. Translating it yields CASSYGGAETQYF.

In its sample, this clonotype is large. The chain recombines TRBV5-1 with TRBJ2-6, with D possibly being TRBD1 or TRBD2 (5 bases each). Germline CDR1 SGHRS, CDR2 YFSETQ. V was trimmed by 0 bases and J by 0 bases, leaving 13 bases between them. The CDR3 totals 18 residues. The CDR3 loop reads CASSLVLGTSSGANVLTF. The CDR3 DNA is TGCGCCAGCAGCTTGGTATTGGGGACCAGCTCTGGGGCCAACGTCCTGACTTTC.

In its sample, this clonotype was seen a few times. CDR3 DNA: TGTGCCAGCAGAGGGGTCCTTCGGTATGGCTACACCTTC. Residues: CASRGVLRYGYTF. J is TRBJ1-2 and V is TRBV2; D might be TRBD1 (5 bases). V was shortened by 6 bases and J by 5 bases, with 13 bases between the two germline ends. The CDR3 has 13 amino acids. Germline V gene sequence: CDR1 SNHLY, CDR2 FYNNEI.

For the CDR3, the DNA is TGTGCCAGCAGTTTCTCCCCAGCTATCCCCTCTGGAAACACCATATATTTT. Translated, it gives CASSFSPAIPSGNTIYF. The genes are TRBV28 and TRBJ1-3, with D unresolved. Germline V CDR1 and CDR2: MDHEN, SYDVKM. CDR3 size: 17 residues. The V gene lost 3 bases and the J gene lost 0 bases, with 15 bases spanning the gap.

A word on this clonotype: The junction departs from the called germline gene at one end, perhaps through a read error. The chain uses TRBV10-3 and TRBJ2-7; 10 bases line up with TRBD2. This CDR3 is 17 amino acids long. CDR1 and CDR2 from the germline V gene are ENHRY and SYGVKD. The CDR3: CASSESWGTSDSYEQYF. CDR3 DNA sequence: TGTGCCAGCAGTGAATCCTGGGGGACTAGCGACTCCTACGAGCAGTACTTC.

Details on this clonotype: This sequence may be a read error, since a much larger clone differs from it by one base. The chain combines TRBV20-1 with TRBJ2-1, with 8 nucleotides matching TRBD2. Germline V gene sequence: CDR1 DFQATT, CDR2 SNEGSKA (reference sequence). CDR3 size: 18 residues. CDR3 bases: TGCAGTACTAGAGATCAGGCGAGCGGGAGCGAATCCTACAATGAGCAGTTCTTC. Residues: CSTRDQASGSESYNEQFF.